Sequencing of this TCR beta chain was carried out in a study of cytomegalovirus exposure and HLA in healthy donors. CDR3 length equals 12 residues. Researchers ran the PCR with 60 Vbeta and 13 Jbeta primers. The method was immunoSEQ multiplex PCR; TCRdb's version includes in-frame clones alone and lacks a portion of them. Altogether 100,000 to 150,000 clones are present, 70% to 80% being singletons, with the ten largest covering under 9.5%. The receptor was derived from a woman between 45 and 65 years old in good health and CMV-seropositive. Specimen: PBMCs. This chain joins TRBV1 and TRBJ2-1; the D segment call TRBD1 is taken from the table without a DNA check. TRBV1 is a recognized pseudogene. DNA of the CDR3: TGCACCAGCAGCCAGGAGGACCAGGGGGGGTTCTTC. The encoded protein is CTSSQEDQGGFF.